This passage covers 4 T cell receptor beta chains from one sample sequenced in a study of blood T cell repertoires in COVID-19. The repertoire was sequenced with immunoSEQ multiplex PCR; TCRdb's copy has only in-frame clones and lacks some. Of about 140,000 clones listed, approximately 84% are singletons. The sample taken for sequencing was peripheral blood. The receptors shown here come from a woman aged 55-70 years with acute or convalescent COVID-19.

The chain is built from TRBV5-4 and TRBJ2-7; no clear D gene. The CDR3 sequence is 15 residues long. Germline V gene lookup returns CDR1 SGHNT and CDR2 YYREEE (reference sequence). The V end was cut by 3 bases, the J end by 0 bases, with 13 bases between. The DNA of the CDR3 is TGTGCCAGCAGCTCCTACTCCCGGAGCTCCTACGAGCAGTACTTC. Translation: CASSSYSRSSYEQYF.

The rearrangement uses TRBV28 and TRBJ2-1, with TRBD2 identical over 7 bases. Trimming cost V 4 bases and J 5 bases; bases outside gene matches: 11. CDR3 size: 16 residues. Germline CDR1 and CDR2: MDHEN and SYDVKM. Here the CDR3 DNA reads TGTGCCAGCAGTTCTATCGGGCGGGAGCGGGACAATGAGCAGTTCTTC. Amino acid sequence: CASSSIGRERDNEQFF.

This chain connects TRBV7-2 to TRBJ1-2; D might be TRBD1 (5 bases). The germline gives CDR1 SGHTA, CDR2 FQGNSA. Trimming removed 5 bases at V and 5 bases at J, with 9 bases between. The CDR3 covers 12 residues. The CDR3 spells CASSLPGYGYTF. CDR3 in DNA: TGTGCCAGCAGCCTCCCAGGGTATGGCTACACCTTC.

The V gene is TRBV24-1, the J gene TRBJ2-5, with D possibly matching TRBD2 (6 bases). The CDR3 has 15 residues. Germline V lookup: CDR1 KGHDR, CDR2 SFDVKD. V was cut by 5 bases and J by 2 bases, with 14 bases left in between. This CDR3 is CATSVGGGGQETQYF. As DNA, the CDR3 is TGTGCCACCAGTGTTGGGGGTGGAGGGCAAGAGACCCAGTACTTC.